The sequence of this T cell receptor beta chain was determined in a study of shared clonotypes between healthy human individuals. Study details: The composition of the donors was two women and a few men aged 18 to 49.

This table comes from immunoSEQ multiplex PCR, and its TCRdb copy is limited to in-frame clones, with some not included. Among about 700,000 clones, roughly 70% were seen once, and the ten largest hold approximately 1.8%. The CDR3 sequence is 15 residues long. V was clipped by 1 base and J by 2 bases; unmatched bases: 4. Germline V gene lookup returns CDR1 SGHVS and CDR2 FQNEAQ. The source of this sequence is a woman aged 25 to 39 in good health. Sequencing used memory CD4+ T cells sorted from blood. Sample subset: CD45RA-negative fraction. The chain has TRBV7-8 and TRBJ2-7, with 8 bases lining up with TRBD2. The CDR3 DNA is TGTGCCAGCAGCTTAGAGACTAGCGTCACCTACGAGCAGTACTTC. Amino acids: CASSLETSVTYEQYF.